This T cell receptor beta chain is from a study of blood T cell repertoires in COVID-19 (dated by TCRdb to about 2020). General notes on the study: Samples from collaborators originated in the United States, Italy and Spain and spanned both the acute and convalescent phases of COVID-19. The prospective study material was composed of cDNA or gDNA derived from T cells, B-cell-depleted T cells, or PBMCs. Subjects who had been exposed to COVID-19, were actively infected with it, or had recovered from it provided the deeply sampled blood TCRbeta repertoires that made up the dataset. The repertoires were made available in a free public database intended to serve as a resource for research on the immune response to SARS-CoV-2. The samples were drawn from two sources: the first 160 participants of the ongoing ImmuneRACE study, and 1,000 to 1,500 subjects contributed by 6 global collaborators. The sample metadata nearly always contained a de-identified subject ID, COVID-19 status, age in years and sex. Where available, HLA class I and class II types were obtained from metadata supplied by the sample provider rather than from assay-based typing. What the authors observed across the whole study: Clinical and demographic metadata were provided uncurated, with the amount varying by source and participant.

Whole blood was collected in K2EDTA tubes by collaborating institutions according to the institutions' own protocols. For TCRbeta analysis, collaborators shipped samples as frozen whole blood, isolated PBMCs, or DNA extracted from either of those sample types. The germline V gene (reference sequence) supplies CDR1 LNHNV and CDR2 YYDKDF. V sheds 5 bases and J sheds 3 bases, leaving 15 bases between their ends. From the cysteine through the phenylalanine, the CDR3 covers 15 amino acids. The entry retains the CDR3 DNA only, 45 bases that are in frame from base 1. TCRbeta CDR3 regions were amplified from genomic DNA using the immunoSEQ Assay, a bias-controlled multiplex PCR. Per the source publication's procedure: Within the assay, amplification of reference gene primers was used to estimate how many nucleated cells each sample contained. To quantify the absolute abundance of each unique TCRbeta CDR3 rearrangement, sequence reads were collapsed and filtered. For each sample, productive Simpson clonality was calculated as the square root of Simpson's diversity index over productive rearrangements. Drawn from immuneACCESS, this table holds only the in-frame rearrangements with V and J called that TCRdb kept. Clones are partly lost; checked studies trace under half to an unresolved V gene and leave the rest unexplained. V, J and clone size are those of that table, while D and trimming were read from the DNA. The sample table holds about 230,000 clones, of which approximately 87% were seen once. The top ten constitute approximately 2.6% of the sample.

This clone was observed a few times. No cognate antigen has been identified for it. No base qualities exist here, and no much larger clone lies one base off it. The clonotype was recovered from a woman between 65 and 79 years old with active or convalescent COVID-19. The chain was built from TRBV15 and TRBJ2-3; TRBD1 is a weak D gene call, 5 bases matching. Sequenced input: peripheral blood. CDR3 loop: CATSGTMGLTDTQYF. The DNA sequence is TGTGCCACCAGCGGTACTATGGGGCTAACAGATACGCAGTATTTT. This CDR3, with the reference TRBV15 and TRBJ2-3 proteins standing in past its ends, gives the full variable domain DAMVIQNPRYQVTQFGKPVTLSCSQTLNHNVMYWYQQKSSQAPKLLFHYYDKDFNNEADTPDNFQSRRPNTSFCFLDIRSPGLGDTAMYLCATSGTMGLTDTQYFGPGTRLTVL.